Listed here are 28 T cell receptor beta chains from one sample, sequenced in a study of blood T cell repertoires in COVID-19. Only in-frame clones appear in the TCRdb table, and some are missing; sequencing was by immunoSEQ multiplex PCR. Here the sample spans approximately 220,000 clones, about 86% being singletons. The sample was peripheral blood. These receptor sequences come from a woman in her fifties or sixties with acute or convalescent COVID-19.

V usage is TRBV2 and J usage is TRBJ2-1; D gene unclear. CDR3 length: 14 residues. With 4 bases removed from V and 10 bases from J, the gap between germline ends came to 17 bases. Germline loops: CDR1 SNHLY, CDR2 FYNNEI. The CDR3 nucleotides are TGTGCCAGCAGTGCCTTAGTAAGCCTGAACGAGCAGTTCTTC. Its protein product is CASSALVSLNEQFF.

The rearrangement uses TRBV7-9 and TRBJ1-5, with D uncertain. The CDR3 extends over 13 amino acids. The germline CDR1 and CDR2 sequences are SEHNR and FQNEAQ (reference sequence). Trimming cost V 2 bases and J 4 bases, with 6 bases left between them. For the CDR3, the DNA is TGTGCCAGCAGCTTACGGGATAATCAGCCCCAGCATTTT. Its protein is CASSLRDNQPQHF. Together with reference TRBV7-9 and TRBJ1-5, the CDR3 gives the full variable domain: DTGVSQNPRHKITKRGQNVTFRCDPISEHNRLYWYRQTLGQGPEFLTYFQNEAQLEKSRLLSDRFSAERPKGSFSTLEIQRTEQGDSAMYLCASSLRDNQPQHFGDGTRLSIL.

The CDR3 nucleotides read TGTGCCAGCAGTTTATTTCGGGGAAGAACCGGGGAGCTGTTTTTT. Protein sequence: CASSLFRGRTGELFF. This chain links TRBV28 with TRBJ2-2; tentatively, D is TRBD2 (5 bases). CDR1 MDHEN and CDR2 SYDVKM come from the germline V gene. The CDR3 extends over 15 amino acids. V was shortened by 1 base and J by 5 bases, with 11 bases between the two germline ends.

This clone was seen a few times. This sequence joins TRBV3-1 (or the pseudogene TRBV3-2) and TRBJ2-2; perhaps TRBD2 as D (5 bases). The CDR3 is made up of 17 amino acids. Deletions cut 2 bases from V and 0 bases from J, with 13 bases between. Germline V gives CDR1 LGHDT, CDR2 YNNKEL (reference sequence). The CDR3 region is CASSQRWGVANTGELFF. DNA for the CDR3: TGTGCCAGCAGCCAAAGATGGGGAGTTGCGAACACCGGGGAGCTGTTTTTT.

The J gene is TRBJ1-4, the V gene TRBV28; a weak D match, TRBD1 (6 bases). The CDR3 is 14 amino acids. The V end lost 5 bases, the J end lost 8 bases, and 15 bases lay between the germline ends. CDR1 and CDR2 from the germline V gene are MDHEN and SYDVKM. The CDR3 nucleotides read TGTGCCAGCAGTCAAGGGGGTTTCCGCGAAAAACTGTTTTTT. This sequence encodes CASSQGGFREKLFF.

The chain uses TRBV6-5 and TRBJ2-1; D ambiguous. This CDR3 has 13 residues. Trimming cost V 5 bases and J 5 bases, with 10 bases left between them. The germline V gene has CDR1 MNHEY and CDR2 SVGAGI. The CDR3 here is CASSPRQDNEQFF. CDR3 nucleotide sequence: TGTGCCAGCAGTCCTCGGCAGGACAATGAGCAGTTCTTC.

V and J are TRBV19 and TRBJ2-3; TRBD2 is a possible D gene (6 bases). The germline V and J ends were trimmed by 3 bases and 3 bases, with 13 bases remaining between them. This CDR3 contains 15 residues. Germline V lookup: CDR1 LNHDA, CDR2 SQIVND (reference sequence). This chain's CDR3 is CASSMFGGVTDTQYF. The CDR3 bases are TGTGCCAGTAGTATGTTCGGGGGAGTAACAGATACGCAGTATTTT.

This chain links TRBV3-1 (or the pseudogene TRBV3-2) with TRBJ2-7, with 9 bases aligning to TRBD2. V lost 1 base to trimming and J lost 2 bases; unmatched junction nucleotides: 9. The CDR3 totals 17 residues. From germline, CDR1 is LGHDT and CDR2 YNNKEL (reference sequence). The CDR3 reads CASSQVGGLAGPYEQYF. The CDR3 nucleotides read TGTGCCAGCAGCCAAGTAGGCGGGCTAGCGGGACCCTACGAGCAGTACTTC.

This clone was picked up a small number of times. The same CDR3 can be traced to other DNA sequences in this sample. CDR3 coding DNA: TGTGCCAGTAGTATTGGGGGACAGAGTGAAGCTTTCTTT. Amino acids: CASSIGGQSEAFF. The chain is built from TRBV19 and TRBJ1-1; 7 bases match TRBD1. Germline V gene lookup returns CDR1 LNHDA and CDR2 SQIVND (reference sequence). V lost 3 bases and J lost 7; bases outside the gene matches: 5. The CDR3 sequence is 13 residues long.

This clone has only one observation. The rearrangement links TRBV20-1 to TRBJ2-7; maybe TRBD2 (5 bases). The V end was cut by 6 bases, the J end by 6 bases, with 12 bases between. The CDR3 covers 11 residues. Germline CDR1 and CDR2: DFQATT and SNEGSKA (reference sequence). CDR3 loop: CSAPRASEQYF. The CDR3 coding sequence is TGCAGTGCCCCGAGGGCCTCCGAGCAGTACTTC.

The rearrangement links TRBV19 to TRBJ1-5; 7 bases fit TRBD1. Germline V gene sequence: CDR1 LNHDA, CDR2 SQIVND (reference sequence). The CDR3 loop spans 18 amino acids. V was clipped by 3 bases and J by 0 bases; unmatched bases: 11. DNA of the CDR3: TGTGCCAGTAGTATCGGCGGGACAGAATTATATAGCAATCAGCCCCAGCATTTT. This gives the protein CASSIGGTELYSNQPQHF.

This chain links TRBV10-2 with TRBJ2-2, with TRBD1 as a possible D gene (5 bases). V lost 6 bases and J 0 bases, leaving 8 bases between the germline ends. From germline, CDR1 is WSHSY and CDR2 SAAADI. CDR3 size: 14 residues. CDR3 amino acids: CASRPTANTGELFF. CDR3 DNA sequence: TGCGCCAGCAGACCGACAGCGAACACCGGGGAGCTGTTTTTT.

The chain uses TRBV13 and TRBJ1-4; D possibly corresponds to TRBD1 (6 bases). The germline V gene has CDR1 PRHDT and CDR2 FYEKMQ (reference sequence). With 5 bases removed from V and 3 bases from J, the gap between germline ends came to 13 bases. This CDR3 comprises 15 residues. The CDR3 DNA reads TGTGCCAGCAGCCCTACAGGGTCGTCTAATGAAAAACTGTTTTTT. It translates to CASSPTGSSNEKLFF. The full variable domain, completed using reference TRBV13 and TRBJ1-4, is AAGVIQSPRHLIKEKRETATLKCYPIPRHDTVYWYQQGPGQDPQFLISFYEKMQSDKGSIPDRFSAQQFSDYHSELNMSSLELGDSALYFCASSPTGSSNEKLFFGSGTQLSVL.

This chain joins TRBV19 and TRBJ2-1; D not certain. CDR1 is LNHDA and CDR2 is SQIVND in the germline V gene (reference sequence). CDR3 length equals 15 residues. V was trimmed by 3 bases and J by 7 bases, leaving 16 bases between them. This CDR3 reads CASSISFAQRNEQFF. As DNA, the CDR3 is TGTGCCAGTAGTATTTCTTTCGCACAGAGAAATGAGCAGTTCTTC. The variable domain in full, with the rest retrieved from reference TRBV19 and TRBJ2-1, is DGGITQSPKYLFRKEGQNVTLSCEQNLNHDAMYWYRQDPGQGLRLIYYSQIVNDFQKGDIAEGYSVSREKKESFPLTVTSAQKNPTAFYLCASSISFAQRNEQFFGPGTRLTVL.

This clone was observed a single time. The chain employs TRBV2 and TRBJ2-3; 11 nucleotides line up with TRBD1. Germline V lookup: CDR1 SNHLY, CDR2 FYNNEI. The V and J ends lost 4 bases and 2 bases, in that order; junction bases with no gene match: 5. CDR3 length: 16 amino acids. The CDR3 DNA is TGTGCCAGCAGTGTGGACAGGGGGCGCGACACAGATACGCAGTATTTT. It translates to CASSVDRGRDTDTQYF.

The gene calls are TRBV28 and TRBJ2-1, with 8 positions matching TRBD2. The V gene's germline CDR1 is MDHEN and CDR2 SYDVKM. The J segment lost 9 bases and the V segment lost 3 bases, leaving 13 bases of the junction unmatched. This CDR3 contains 16 residues. The DNA of the CDR3 is TGTGCCAGCAGTTTTCGAGGGACTAGGGGGTTGGGTGAGCAGTTCTTC. This encodes CASSFRGTRGLGEQFF.

This chain uses TRBV28 with TRBJ2-3; 9 nucleotides align to TRBD2. Germline V gene data show CDR1 as MDHEN and CDR2 as SYDVKM. The V gene end was trimmed by 7 bases and the J gene end by 2 bases; junction bases not matched to a gene: 7. This CDR3 comprises 15 residues. CDR3 region: CASTGLAGLTDTQYF. Written as DNA, the CDR3 is TGTGCCAGCACGGGGCTAGCGGGACTCACAGATACGCAGTATTTT.

The rearrangement links TRBV3-1 (or the pseudogene TRBV3-2) to TRBJ2-3; maybe TRBD1 (6 bases). Germline CDR1 LGHDT, CDR2 YNNKEL (reference sequence). The CDR3 length is 16 residues. The V and J ends lost 6 bases and 0 bases respectively, with 16 bases between them. The CDR3 DNA sequence: TGTGCCAGCAGTCTTACCGGGACACCTAGCACAGATACGCAGTATTTT. Its protein product is CASSLTGTPSTDTQYF.

The table lists this clone with a count of one. The rearrangement joins TRBV5-1 to TRBJ2-2; TRBD1 is a possible D gene (5 bases). The CDR3 totals 17 residues. Germline CDR1 is SGHRS and CDR2 is YFSETQ. V was pared by 5 bases and J by 0 bases, with 17 bases between. The CDR3, as DNA: TGCGCCAGCAGGGTCGACAGCCCGATACCGAACACCGGGGAGCTGTTTTTT. It codes for CASRVDSPIPNTGELFF.

The V gene is TRBV27, the J gene TRBJ2-1, with 7 bases matching TRBD2. V shed 3 bases, J shed 0 bases, and the junction held 2 bases outside the gene matches. Germline V CDR1 and CDR2: MNHEY, SMNVEV (reference sequence). The CDR3 runs 15 residues. Here the CDR3 DNA reads TGTGCCAGCAGTTTGGGCGGGAGCTCCTACAATGAGCAGTTCTTC. Translated, it gives CASSLGGSSYNEQFF.

This sequence joins TRBV27 and TRBJ2-7, with 9 bases that match TRBD1. The CDR3 contains 15 residues. V shed 1 base and J 6 bases; nucleotides not matched to a gene: 7. Germline V gene lookup returns CDR1 MNHEY and CDR2 SMNVEV (reference sequence). CDR3 sequence reads: CASSLLTGTGFEQYF. CDR3 bases: TGTGCCAGCAGTTTATTGACCGGGACAGGGTTCGAGCAGTACTTC.

The V and J genes are TRBV11-1 and TRBJ2-7; TRBD2 might be the D (6 bases). The CDR3 totals 14 residues. The V gene lost 4 bases and the J gene lost 4 bases, with 14 bases spanning the gap. CDR1 and CDR2 (germline): SGHAT, FQDESV (reference sequence). The CDR3 sequence is CASSSRTGTYEQYF. DNA for the CDR3: TGTGCCAGCAGCTCTCGCACCGGGACTTACGAGCAGTACTTC.

The CDR3 nucleotides read TGTGCCAGCAGCTTAGGCGGGAGAGTAACAGATACGCAGTATTTT. Translation gives CASSLGGRVTDTQYF. The chain combines TRBV11-3 with TRBJ2-3; 7 positions agree with TRBD2. The CDR3 is made up of 15 amino acids. V was pared by 1 base and J by 3 bases, with 4 bases of the junction left unmatched. Germline V lookup: CDR1 SGHNT, CDR2 YENEEA.

In its sample, this clone was seen a few times. The chain employs TRBV11-2 and TRBJ1-1; D perhaps matches TRBD1 (6 bases). Looked up from germline, CDR1 is SGHAT and CDR2 is FQNNGV. Trimming stripped 6 bases from V and 6 bases from J, with 17 bases between. The CDR3 loop spans 14 amino acids. The CDR3 nucleotides are TGTGCCAGCAGTCAAGGGAGGGGGGGAGCTGAAGCTTTCTTT. Protein product: CASSQGRGGAEAFF.

Only one count was recorded for this clone. The chain links TRBV28 to TRBJ2-5, with a tentative D call TRBD1 (6 bases). Germline V gives CDR1 MDHEN, CDR2 SYDVKM. CDR3 length equals 15 residues. V lost 5 bases and J lost 2, with 15 bases in between. CDR3 DNA: TGTGCCAGCAGTATCCCGACAGGATCTCAAGAGACCCAGTACTTC. This translates into CASSIPTGSQETQYF.

The chain uses TRBV28 and TRBJ2-1, with a possible D match to TRBD1 (6 bases). The CDR3 has 11 residues. V dropped 10 bases and J dropped 6 bases, with 10 bases sitting between them. CDR1 is MDHEN and CDR2 is SYDVKM in the germline V gene. The CDR3 region is CATQGSNEQFF. DNA of the CDR3: TGTGCCACCCAGGGGTCCAATGAGCAGTTCTTC.

The chain links TRBV7-2 to TRBJ2-2; 8 nucleotides line up with TRBD1. This CDR3 has 18 residues. In germline, CDR1 is SGHTA, CDR2 FQGNSA. J was trimmed by 5 bases and V by 4 bases; bases with no gene match: 15. CDR3 sequence (DNA): TGTGCCAGCAGCTCCGCCCCGACAGGGGCCCTCGCGACCGGGGAGCTGTTTTTT. Its translation: CASSSAPTGALATGELFF.

This rearrangement joins TRBV4-2 to TRBJ2-7; 9 bases align to TRBD2. The germline CDR1 and CDR2 sequences are LGHNA and YNFKEQ. J lost 6 bases, V lost 0 bases, and 9 bases had no gene match. The CDR3 length is 16 residues. The CDR3 coding sequence is TGTGCCAGCAGCCAAGATTCAGCGGGAGGCCCCCTCGAGCAGTACTTC. Protein product: CASSQDSAGGPLEQYF.